This T cell receptor (beta chain) was captured by sequencing in a study of cytomegalovirus exposure and HLA in healthy donors. Of note for this clone: Its matching antigen is unknown.

Study-level results: Exclusion as indistinguishable affected some V segments, including TRBV6-2 and TRBV6-3.

There are 18 residues in the CDR3. J gave up 8 bases and V 1 base, and 11 bases lay outside the gene matches. Germline CDR1 SGHVS, CDR2 FNYEAQ. In nominal health when sampled, donors likely had unrecorded immune exposures nonetheless. In the PCR, 60 Vbeta and 13 Jbeta primers were used. In the original processing: Unique TCR beta chains numbered about 79 million in a later analysis, with 10 million to 14 million shared. The protocol was immunoSEQ multiplex PCR, while the TCRdb copy is restricted to in-frame clones and leaves out a portion. V, J and clone size were drawn from that table, and D and trimming were deduced from the DNA. The table has over 150,000 clones, about 80% seen once; the top ten hold about 1.3%.

This TCR came from a woman in her forties or fifties in good health and CMV-seronegative. The chain uses TRBV7-6 and TRBJ2-1; 13 bases fit TRBD2. Sequenced input: PBMCs. The CDR3: CASSLGFTSGGAVYEQFF. The CDR3 DNA follows: TGTGCCAGCAGCTTAGGGTTTACTAGCGGGGGGGCCGTGTATGAGCAGTTCTTC.